Listed below are T cell receptor beta chains from one sample, sequenced in a study of blood T cell repertoires in COVID-19. Sequencing used immunoSEQ multiplex PCR; TCRdb keeps in-frame clones, though not all of them. This sample has a few hundred thousand clones, with roughly 87% found just once. Input material: peripheral blood. The source is a man younger than 35 with active or convalescent COVID-19. The CDR3 runs from the conserved cysteine through the conserved F or W. The order of the fields is clone size, J gene, CDR3 length, V gene, D gene, CDR3 protein, CDR3 DNA. D genes are given only for firm matches. Not all rows give a size; the values are once, few, many and, for expanded clones, a class.

NA,TRBJ1-1,15,TRBV5-4,NA,CASSQPKTGNTEAFF,TGTGCCAGCAGCCAGCCTAAGACAGGGAACACTGAAGCTTTCTTT
once,TRBJ1-5,14,TRBV2,NA,CASSEAVGAQPQHF,TGTGCCAGCAGTGAAGCTGTGGGGGCTCAGCCCCAGCATTTT
NA,TRBJ2-3,15,TRBV9,TRBD1,CASNSPTGNTDTQYF,TGTGCCAGCAATTCACCGACAGGGAACACAGATACGCAGTATTTT
NA,TRBJ2-1,17,TRBV27,TRBD2,CASSLSSGGYSYNEQFF,TGTGCCAGCAGTTTATCTAGCGGGGGTTACTCCTACAATGAGCAGTTCTTC
NA,TRBJ2-1,13,TRBV27,NA,CASSYSEVSEQFF,TGTGCCAGCAGTTATTCTGAGGTCTCTGAGCAGTTCTTC
NA,TRBJ2-1,17,TRBV29-1,TRBD2,CSVEVGTSGSFYNEQFF,TGCAGCGTTGAAGTAGGAACTAGCGGGAGTTTCTACAATGAGCAGTTCTTC
NA,TRBJ1-2,14,TRBV4-3,TRBD1,CASSHPGQSYGYTF,TGCGCCAGCAGCCACCCGGGACAGAGCTATGGCTACACCTTC
NA,TRBJ2-5,15,TRBV7-9,TRBD1,CASVQTGGFLETQYF,TGTGCCAGCGTTCAGACAGGGGGTTTCTTGGAGACCCAGTACTTC
NA,TRBJ1-2,12,TRBV29-1,NA,CSASTDNYGYTF,TGCAGCGCTTCGACTGACAACTATGGCTACACCTTC
NA,TRBJ2-3,17,TRBV7-3,TRBD2,CASSLQGLVKGTDTQYF,TGTGCCAGCAGCTTACAAGGACTAGTTAAGGGCACAGATACGCAGTATTTT
NA,TRBJ2-3,15,TRBV9,NA,CASSEGGFSTDTQYF,TGTGCCAGCAGCGAGGGGGGGTTCAGCACAGATACGCAGTATTTT
NA,TRBJ2-1,15,TRBV28,NA,CASSLPGSSYNEQFF,TGTGCCAGCAGTTTGCCCGGGAGCTCCTACAATGAGCAGTTCTTC
NA,TRBJ1-1,13,TRBV18,NA,CASSLPGKSEAFF,TGTGCCAGCTCGCTGCCGGGAAAGTCTGAAGCTTTCTTT
NA,TRBJ2-3,14,TRBV21-1,NA,CASSRGQGADTQYF,TGTGCCAGCAGTCGGGGACAGGGTGCAGATACGCAGTATTTT
NA,TRBJ2-5,18,TRBV4-1,TRBD2,CASSQGLTLAGVGETQYF,TGCGCCAGCAGCCAAGGTTTAACCCTAGCGGGAGTTGGAGAGACCCAGTACTTC
NA,TRBJ2-5,15,TRBV6-2/TRBV6-3,NA,CASSYSTRDLRTQYF,TGTGCCAGCAGTTACTCGACCCGGGACTTGCGGACCCAGTACTTC
once,TRBJ2-2,16,TRBV5-1,NA,CASSLAQGRITGELFF,TGCGCCAGCAGCTTGGCCCAGGGTCGGATCACCGGGGAGCTGTTTTTT
once,TRBJ2-5,14,TRBV6-5,TRBD1,CASSFRQGRETQYF,TGTGCCAGCAGCTTTCGACAGGGTCGAGAGACCCAGTACTTC
NA,TRBJ1-2,13,TRBV11-2,NA,CASSLVAGYGYTF,TGTGCCAGCAGCTTAGTTGCAGGCTATGGCTACACCTTC
NA,TRBJ2-1,16,TRBV4-1,TRBD2,CASSQVGSGGWNEQFF,TGCGCCAGCAGCCAAGTAGGAAGCGGGGGTTGGAATGAGCAGTTCTTC
NA,TRBJ1-2,18,TRBV27,TRBD1,CASSALTGGPDLKYGYTF,TGTGCCAGCAGTGCATTAACAGGGGGACCCGATCTAAAGTATGGCTACACCTTC
NA,TRBJ2-5,15,TRBV18,NA,CASSPPQARQETQYF,TGTGCCAGCTCACCACCACAGGCCCGACAAGAGACCCAGTACTTC
NA,TRBJ2-7,12,TRBV29-1,NA,CSALLNSYEQYF,TGCAGCGCTTTGTTAAACTCCTACGAGCAGTACTTC
NA,TRBJ2-1,14,TRBV7-9,TRBD2,CAVGLAGDSNEQFF,TGTGCAGTGGGGCTAGCGGGAGACTCGAATGAGCAGTTCTTC
NA,TRBJ2-2,17,TRBV21-1,NA,CASSKPASGRATGELFF,TGTGCCAGCAGCAAACCCGCTAGCGGGAGGGCCACCGGGGAGCTGTTTTTT
NA,TRBJ2-1,15,TRBV9,TRBD2,CASSVVSGGPGEQFF,TGTGCCAGCAGCGTAGTTAGCGGGGGGCCAGGTGAGCAGTTCTTC
NA,TRBJ1-5,14,TRBV27,TRBD1,CASSSGQVNQPQHF,TGTGCCAGCAGTTCGGGACAGGTTAATCAGCCCCAGCATTTT
NA,TRBJ2-7,16,TRBV3-1/TRBV3-2,TRBD1,CASSTQRTGGRNEQYF,TGTGCCAGCAGCACGCAAAGGACAGGGGGAAGGAACGAGCAGTACTTC
NA,TRBJ2-2,17,TRBV6-2/TRBV6-3,TRBD1,CASSDLGQGPNTGELFF,TGTGCCAGCAGTGACCTCGGACAGGGACCGAACACCGGGGAGCTGTTTTTT
NA,TRBJ2-2,16,TRBV11-2,TRBD1,CASEPIRTGTTGELFF,TGTGCCAGCGAGCCCATTAGGACAGGGACCACCGGGGAGCTGTTTTTT
NA,TRBJ2-1,15,TRBV6-5,TRBD1,CASSPDRSSYNEQFF,TGTGCCAGCAGCCCGGACAGGAGCTCCTACAATGAGCAGTTCTTC
NA,TRBJ2-7,17,TRBV5-4,TRBD2,CASSLGLAGPSSYEQYF,TGTGCCAGCAGCTTGGGACTAGCGGGACCCTCGTCCTACGAGCAGTACTTC
NA,TRBJ1-1,12,TRBV29-1,NA,CSVLGGRVEAFF,TGCAGCGTTTTGGGCGGCAGGGTCGAAGCTTTCTTT
NA,TRBJ2-2,14,TRBV7-9,NA,CASSPLFFDGELFF,TGTGCCAGCAGCCCTCTATTTTTCGACGGGGAGCTGTTTTTT
NA,TRBJ2-1,13,TRBV10-3,NA,CAISVPGYNEQFF,TGTGCCATCAGTGTCCCCGGCTACAATGAGCAGTTCTTC
NA,TRBJ1-5,13,TRBV7-9,NA,CAVSGTRNQPQHF,TGTGCCGTCTCCGGGACAAGAAATCAGCCCCAGCATTTT
once,TRBJ2-2,14,TRBV3-1/TRBV3-2,TRBD1,CASSDRGLTGELFF,TGTGCCAGCAGTGACAGGGGCCTCACCGGGGAGCTGTTTTTT
NA,TRBJ1-1,14,TRBV7-9,NA,CASSLGQGNTEAFF,TGTGCCAGCAGCTTGGGGCAGGGGAACACTGAAGCTTTCTTT
NA,TRBJ2-1,14,TRBV4-1,NA,CASSQYSGGDEQFF,TGCGCCAGCAGCCAATATAGCGGTGGGGATGAGCAGTTCTTC
NA,TRBJ1-4,13,TRBV28,NA,CASSPPTYGKLFF,TGTGCCAGCAGCCCTCCGACATACGGAAAACTGTTTTTT
NA,TRBJ1-5,15,TRBV7-2,NA,CASSLSVYSNQPQHF,TGTGCCAGCAGCTTATCCGTTTATAGCAATCAGCCCCAGCATTTT
NA,TRBJ2-7,16,TRBV10-3,TRBD1,CAISEGERTGYRKQYF,TGTGCCATCAGTGAGGGTGAGAGGACAGGGTATAGGAAGCAGTACTTC
few,TRBJ1-1,14,TRBV14,NA,CASSQALRGTEAFF,TGTGCCAGCAGCCAGGCCCTGAGAGGCACTGAAGCTTTCTTT
once,TRBJ1-1,11,TRBV12-3/TRBV12-4,NA,CASTPRREAFF,TGTGCCAGCACCCCGCGGCGTGAAGCTTTCTTT
once,TRBJ2-5,15,TRBV5-8,NA,CASSSLSSWEETQYF,TGTGCCAGCAGCTCCCTGAGTTCCTGGGAGGAGACCCAGTACTTC